This T cell receptor (beta chain) stems from a study of cytomegalovirus exposure and HLA in healthy donors. Study-level points and caveats: Differences between HLA loci emerged in a later analysis of TCR association rates, with DRB1 most and HLA-C fewest.

As for this clone: What it binds is unknown.

CDR1 LNHDA and CDR2 SQIVND come from the germline V gene (reference sequence). The J segment lost 5 bases and the V segment lost 4 bases, leaving 12 bases of the junction unmatched. The CDR3 consists of 16 residues. 60 Vbeta and 13 Jbeta primers were used in PCR. The method was immunoSEQ multiplex PCR; TCRdb's version includes in-frame clones alone and lacks a portion of them. This sample has approximately 200,000 clones, with approximately 87% found just once. The chain carries TRBV19 and TRBJ2-3, with 7 bases that match TRBD1. The source material was PBMCs. The TCR was taken from a human donor in good health. The CDR3: CASSTLDRLLVDTQYF. The CDR3 DNA is TGTGCCAGTAGTACCTTGGACAGGCTGTTGGTAGATACGCAGTATTTT.